These 14 T cell receptor beta chains were all obtained from the same sample, sequenced in a study of shared clonotypes between healthy human individuals. The assay was immunoSEQ multiplex PCR, and TCRdb's table has in-frame clones only and misses some. The data show roughly 2.1 million clones, about 93% seen once. It was CD45RO-negative cells, positively selected for CCR7, that made up naive CD8 cells, with terminally differentiated effector memory CD45RA+ cells excluded. Sequenced sample: naive CD8+ T cells from PBMCs. These TCRs come from a man aged 18 to 35 in good health. Some clones in this sample may be carry-over from other donors' samples.

The chain joins TRBV21-1 to TRBJ2-5; TRBD1 is taken as the D call from the table, unchecked against the DNA. TRBV21-1 is reported as a pseudogene. This CDR3 contains 15 residues. The CDR3 loop reads CASSKVDRYQETQYF. For the CDR3, the DNA is TGTGCCAGCAGCAAAGTAGACAGGTACCAAGAGACCCAGTACTTC.

About this clone itself: Additional DNA sequences in this sample encode the identical CDR3. The chain couples TRBV7-9 to TRBJ2-7; 9 bases map to TRBD1. Trimming removed 4 bases from V and 7 bases from J; junction bases left unmatched: 2. The CDR3 spans 12 residues. Germline V gives CDR1 SEHNR, CDR2 FQNEAQ (reference sequence). DNA for the CDR3: TGTGCCAGCAGCTCAGGGACAGGGGAGCAGTACTTC. Encoded protein: CASSSGTGEQYF.

This chain links TRBV27 with TRBJ2-2, with D tentatively TRBD2 (5 bases). This CDR3 region has 14 residues. The germline gives CDR1 MNHEY, CDR2 SMNVEV (reference sequence). Trimming took 3 bases from V and 8 from J, leaving 13 bases between them. CDR3 in DNA: TGTGCCAGCAGTTTTATGAGGGTATCAGGGGAGCTGTTTTTT. Translation: CASSFMRVSGELFF.

V is TRBV9 and J is TRBJ2-1, with 11 positions matching TRBD2. Trimming at V came to 4 bases and at J to 3 bases, leaving 3 bases not matched to a gene. The germline gives CDR1 SGDLS, CDR2 YYNGEE. The CDR3 consists of 15 residues. The DNA for the CDR3 is TGTGCCAGCAGCTTTAGCGGGGGGGTCTACAATGAGCAGTTCTTC. Its protein product is CASSFSGGVYNEQFF.

The genes are TRBV4-3 and TRBJ1-5; D not certain. The CDR3 is 15 amino acids. V was trimmed by 6 bases and J by 2 bases, leaving 14 bases between them. CDR1 is LGHNA and CDR2 is YSLEER in the germline V gene. The CDR3 DNA reads TGCGCCAGCAGTCCAGTCCTGCGGGGCAATCAGCCCCAGCATTTT. Translating it yields CASSPVLRGNQPQHF.

The chain links TRBV28 to TRBJ1-4, with D unresolved. V was clipped by 7 bases and J by 11 bases, with 17 bases between them. CDR1 is MDHEN and CDR2 is SYDVKM in the germline V gene. The CDR3 has 13 amino acids. CDR3 sequence: CASTSRHLGKLFF. CDR3 coding DNA: TGTGCCAGCACGTCAAGGCATCTAGGGAAACTGTTTTTT.

The J gene is TRBJ2-2, the V gene TRBV27; the D is unclear. CDR3 size: 15 residues. Deletions cut 5 bases from V and 4 bases from J, with 14 bases between. In germline, CDR1 is MNHEY, CDR2 SMNVEV (reference sequence). CDR3 coding DNA: TGTGCCAGCAGTCCACTCCCCCCGAGCACCGGGGAGCTGTTTTTT. It codes for CASSPLPPSTGELFF.

This clone was observed a handful of times. CDR3 nucleotides: TGCGCCAGCAGCTTGCGAGAGTGGGAGGATCGGGGCTACACCTTC. Amino acid sequence: CASSLREWEDRGYTF. The gene calls are TRBV5-1 and TRBJ1-2; no reliable D call. Germline loops: CDR1 SGHRS, CDR2 YFSETQ. The CDR3 is 15 residues long. The V gene lost 1 base and the J gene lost 8 bases, with 18 bases spanning the gap.

The chain couples TRBV7-9 to TRBJ2-7; D is uncertain. The germline V gene has CDR1 SEHNR and CDR2 FQNEAQ (reference sequence). The germline V and J ends were trimmed by 6 bases and 3 bases, with 18 bases remaining between them. The CDR3 has 15 amino acids. CDR3 protein: CASRPKLSQGYEQYF. The DNA for the CDR3 is TGTGCCAGCAGGCCTAAGCTCAGCCAAGGCTACGAGCAGTACTTC.

The V gene is TRBV19, the J gene TRBJ1-1, with D hard to call. CDR1 is LNHDA and CDR2 is SQIVND in the germline V gene (reference sequence). The CDR3 has 14 residues. Trimming removed 1 base from V and 3 bases from J, with 9 bases in between. The CDR3 nucleotides are TGTGCCAGTAGTATAGGGGCAGATTACACTGAAGCTTTCTTT. Its protein is CASSIGADYTEAFF. Filled out from reference TRBV19 and TRBJ1-1, the complete variable domain reads DGGITQSPKYLFRKEGQNVTLSCEQNLNHDAMYWYRQDPGQGLRLIYYSQIVNDFQKGDIAEGYSVSREKKESFPLTVTSAQKNPTAFYLCASSIGADYTEAFFGQGTRLTVV.

The rearrangement links TRBV7-9 to TRBJ2-2; the D call may be TRBD1 or TRBD2 (5 bases each). The V gene's germline CDR1 is SEHNR and CDR2 FQNEAQ (reference sequence). This CDR3 comprises 18 residues. Trimming left V 4 bases short and J 6 bases short, with 24 bases between. Here the CDR3 DNA reads TGTGCCAGCAGCTCCACTTACGGGGACGACCGGAGGTCCGGGGAGCTGTTTTTT. It specifies CASSSTYGDDRRSGELFF.

This chain connects TRBV7-8 to TRBJ2-1; 8 nucleotides agree with TRBD2. Germline V gives CDR1 SGHVS, CDR2 FQNEAQ. This CDR3 has 16 amino acids. With 9 bases clipped from V and 6 bases from J, the junction kept 16 bases outside the gene matches. The CDR3 DNA reads as TGTGCCAGTAATGATGAGGGCGGGACTAGGGTCAATGAGCAGTTCTTC. It is translated as CASNDEGGTRVNEQFF.

V usage is TRBV30 and J usage is TRBJ1-5; a possible D gene is TRBD1 (5 bases). This CDR3 is 13 amino acids long. Trimming removed 2 bases from V and 5 bases from J, with 10 bases in between. Germline-derived CDR1 and CDR2 are GTSNPN and SVGIG (reference sequence). The CDR3 nucleotides are TGTGCCTGGAGTTTGGGGGGGTATCAGCCCCAGCATTTT. Its protein is CAWSLGGYQPQHF.

On this clone: This sample includes further DNA sequences coding for the same CDR3. As DNA, the CDR3 is TGTGCCAGCAGTTTCGTGGGGGGGGGTCAGCCCCAGCATTTT. Residues: CASSFVGGGQPQHF. The genes are TRBV27 and TRBJ1-5; TRBD1 is a possible D gene (5 bases). This CDR3 has 14 amino acids. V dropped 3 bases and J dropped 6 bases, with 12 bases sitting between them. Germline loops: CDR1 MNHEY, CDR2 SMNVEV (reference sequence).